A single count supports the clone carrying this T cell receptor beta chain. This entry is derived from a study of blood T cell repertoires in COVID-19. Study as a whole: COVID-19 samples collected from the United States, Italy and Spain covered acute and convalescent phases. From T cells, B-cell-depleted T cells, or PBMCs came the material, which was cDNA or gDNA.

The authors' processing: The assay estimated nucleated cells by amplifying reference gene primers. The assay was immunoSEQ multiplex PCR, and TCRdb's table has in-frame clones only and misses some. Clonal size and the V and J genes are those of that table, whereas D and trimming came from the DNA. The repertoire includes 190,000 or so clones, approximately 85% of them detected once, and 9.8% sits in the top ten. Trimming stripped 10 bases from V and 2 bases from J, with 14 bases between. There are 13 residues in the CDR3. Germline V gives CDR1 MNHEY, CDR2 SVGAGI. What was sequenced was peripheral blood. This TCR derives from a woman of 80 years or more with acute or convalescent COVID-19. This chain connects TRBV6-5 to TRBJ2-5; possibly TRBD1 for D (5 bases). In DNA, the CDR3 is TGTGCCACCCACTGGGGCGGACAAGAGACCCAGTACTTC. Residues: CATHWGGQETQYF.